This TCR beta chain comes out of a study of low-dose radiotherapy and immunotherapy resistance in tumors (dated 2022 in TCRdb). Context from the whole study: In Cohort 1, each fraction delivered 0.5 Gy every 2 weeks, and the prescribed total PTV dose was 6.5 Gy. Cohort 2 received 1 Gy per fraction every two weeks, with a total of 13 Gy over 26 weeks. Patients were given nivolumab as a 240 mg flat dose every two weeks and ipilimumab at 1 mg/kg every six weeks, with both drugs delivered intravenously. Cyclophosphamide 200 mg/m2 was given intravenously every two weeks, one day before each radiation and immunotherapy administration. Starting on cycle 1 day 1, patients took 300 mg of aspirin by mouth once daily for four cycles. Randomization of trial participants into treatment groups was not performed. The translational analysis covered eight patients: three from the first dose cohort and the first five from the second dose cohort.

Sequenced using an Illumina HiSeq 2500. First-strand cDNA was synthesized using Superscript III and a set of TRAV- and TRBV-specific primers, so that both TCRalpha and TCRbeta chains were covered. TCRs were amplified with Phusion for roughly 19 PCR cycles, with a constant-region primer paired with the adapter attached to the V primers. Amplification of the isolated mRNA was done with the MessageAmp II aRNA Amplification Kit, which involved a roughly 16-hour in vitro transcription at 37 degrees C. The Dynabeads mRNA DIRECT Purification Kit was used to isolate mRNA for TCR sequencing. A second roughly 27-cycle Phusion PCR added indexed Illumina adapters, and products were purified with AMPure XP beads. As for the original processing: Custom Perl scripts were used to pool TCR sequences that encoded the same protein, to remove out-of-frame sequences, and to calculate the abundance of each clonotype. Any TCR sequence supported by only a single read was excluded from analysis. Repertoire metrics included Shannon entropy, Gini index, clonality, richness, and frequency of TCRs shared between repertoires. The public reads were run again by TCRdb, first through fastp at Q25 and then through MiXCR, and only productive beta chains were kept. Rows are combined by CDR3 protein, so each entry shows the most common genes and DNA. TCRdb assigned the V and J calls; the authors' analysis was not used. The sample data list around 80,000 distinct CDR3 sequences, and less than 20% of these were observed just once. The top ten clonotypes cover about 1.3% of the sample.

Read against the paper, the sample's time point label means: after trial treatment. The sample's treatment or condition label, in plain terms: LDRT plus nivolumab, ipilimumab, low-dose cyclophosphamide and aspirin (RACIN trial). Donors were enrolled in RACIN, a single-arm phase I dose-escalation trial combining nivolumab, ipilimumab, aspirin, low-dose cyclophosphamide and low-dose radiotherapy. Eligible patients had advanced, TIL-negative solid tumors. Clipping removes 6 bases from V and 7 bases from J, with 16 as the unmatched junction base count. The CDR3 has 16 amino acids, counting the end cysteine and phenylalanine. Only the CDR3 portion is preserved as DNA: 48 bases, with reading frame beginning at the first base. The germline V gene (reference sequence) gives CDR1 as SEHNR and CDR2 as FQNEAQ. Turning to this clonotype: What this receptor recognizes is not known. A far larger clone is off by one base, so a read error is likely.

The sequence was obtained from a male donor with prostate cancer. Here the sequenced sample was PBMCs, taken after low-dose radiotherapy plus immunotherapy. This chain is built from TRBV7-9 and TRBJ2-7; a stretch of 9 junction bases matches TRBD1. In nucleotides, the sequence is TGTGCCAGCAGATACACAGGGGGCGGCTCCTACAATGAGCAGTACTTC. This yields the protein CASRYTGGGSYNEQYF. Outside the CDR3, residues come from the reference TRBV7-9 and TRBJ2-7 proteins, so the full variable domain is: DTGVSQNPRHKITKRGQNVTFRCDPISEHNRLYWYRQTLGQGPEFLTYFQNEAQLEKSRLLSDRFSAERPKGSFSTLEIQRTEQGDSAMYLCASRYTGGGSYNEQYFGPGTRLTVT.